Below, 6 T cell receptor beta chains from the same sample are listed, as sequenced in a study of T-cell reconstitution after alpha-beta-depleted transplantation in children. As it was prepared, the TCRbeta library received unique molecular identifiers. TCRdb used MiXCR to reprocess the PCR reads, holding one entry per CDR3 protein. The data contain some 260,000 distinct CDR3 sequences, 20% to 30% of them singletons. The sample here was PBMCs, mostly from graft donor cells, taken 360 days after TCRalphabeta/CD19-depleted stem cell transplant. The receptor source for this set is a female patient aged 2-9 years who had a stem cell transplant for congenital amegakaryocytic thrombocytopenia, so the T cells may come from the graft donor.

This clonotype has only one observation. The rearrangement links TRBV5-1 to TRBJ2-5, with TRBD1 matching over 9 bases. Unmatched junction bases numbered 2, after V lost 5 bases and J lost 3 bases. The CDR3 spans 13 residues. Germline V gives CDR1 SGHRS, CDR2 YFSETQ. CDR3 DNA: TGCGCCAGCAGGGGGGACAGGGAAGAGACCCAGTACTTC. This encodes CASRGDREETQYF.

J is TRBJ1-2 and V is TRBV6-5; D is perhaps TRBD1 (6 bases). CDR3 size: 14 residues. V lost 2 bases and J lost 7, with 14 bases in between. Germline values: CDR1 MNHEY, CDR2 SVGAGI. CDR3 DNA: TGTGCCAGCAGTTACGGAGAAAACAGGGCTGGCTACACCTTC. This codes for CASSYGENRAGYTF.

This clonotype was recorded a few times. The chain carries TRBV4-2 and TRBJ2-3, with D perhaps matching TRBD2 (7 bases). The length of the CDR3 is 16 residues. Germline V gene sequence: CDR1 LGHNA, CDR2 YNFKEQ. V lost 5 bases and J 3 bases, leaving 18 bases between the germline ends. The CDR3 loop reads CASSFHPGGITDTQYF. For the CDR3, the DNA is TGTGCCAGCAGCTTCCACCCGGGGGGCATAACAGATACGCAGTATTTT.

The chain is built from TRBV28 and TRBJ2-3; the D gene is possibly TRBD1 (5 bases). Germline V gene data show CDR1 as MDHEN and CDR2 as SYDVKM. Trimming removed 4 bases at V and 2 bases at J, with 13 bases between. This CDR3 is 15 amino acids long. The DNA for the CDR3 is TGTGCCAGCAGTTCCCCCTTGGGGCCCACAGATACGCAGTATTTT. This encodes CASSSPLGPTDTQYF.

J is TRBJ1-1 and V is TRBV4-1; D gene uncertain. The V gene's germline CDR1 is MGHRA and CDR2 YSYEKL. Trimming left V 4 bases short and J 0 bases short, with 12 bases between. CDR3 length: 15 residues. The CDR3 loop reads CASSPGMYMNTEAFF. CDR3 bases: TGCGCCAGCAGCCCTGGGATGTACATGAACACTGAAGCTTTCTTT.

In nucleotides, the CDR3 is TGCGCCAGCAGCCAAGACACAGGGGCCGTGACTAACTATGGCTACACCTTC. The encoded protein is CASSQDTGAVTNYGYTF. The chain couples TRBV4-1 to TRBJ1-2; 7 nucleotides match TRBD1. V lost 0 bases, J lost 0 bases, and 7 bases stayed unmatched. This CDR3 is 17 amino acids long. Germline assignment: CDR1 MGHRA and CDR2 YSYEKL.